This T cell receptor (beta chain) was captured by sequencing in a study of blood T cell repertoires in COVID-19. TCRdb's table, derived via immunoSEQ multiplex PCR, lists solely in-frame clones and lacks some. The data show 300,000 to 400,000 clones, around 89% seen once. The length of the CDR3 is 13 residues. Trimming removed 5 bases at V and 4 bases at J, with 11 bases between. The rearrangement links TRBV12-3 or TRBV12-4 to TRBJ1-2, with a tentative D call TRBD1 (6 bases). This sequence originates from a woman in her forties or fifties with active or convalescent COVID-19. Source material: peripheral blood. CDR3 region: CASSHGQFYGYTF. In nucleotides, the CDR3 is TGTGCCAGCAGTCACGGACAGTTCTATGGCTACACCTTC.